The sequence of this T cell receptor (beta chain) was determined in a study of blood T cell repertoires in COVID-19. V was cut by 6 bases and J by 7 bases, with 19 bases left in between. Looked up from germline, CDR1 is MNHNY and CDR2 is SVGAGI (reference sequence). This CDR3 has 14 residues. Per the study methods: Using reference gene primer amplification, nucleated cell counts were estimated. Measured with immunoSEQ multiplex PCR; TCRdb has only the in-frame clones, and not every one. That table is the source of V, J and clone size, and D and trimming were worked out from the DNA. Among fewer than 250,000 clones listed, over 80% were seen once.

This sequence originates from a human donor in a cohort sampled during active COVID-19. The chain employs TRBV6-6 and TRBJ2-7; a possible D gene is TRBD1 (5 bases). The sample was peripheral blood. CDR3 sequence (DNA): TGTGCCAGCAGCCCCGTCAGGGCAGGTGGGGAGCAGTACTTC. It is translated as CASSPVRAGGEQYF.